These 21 T cell receptor beta chains came from one sample sequenced in a study of blood T cell repertoires in COVID-19. Measured with immunoSEQ multiplex PCR; TCRdb has only the in-frame clones, and not every one. The top ten hold roughly 10% of the sample, which has approximately 200,000 clones, 80% to 85% seen once. The specimen was peripheral blood. The receptors originated from a woman older than 75 with COVID-19, enrolled during active disease.

The chain employs TRBV5-4 and TRBJ2-7; TRBD2 aligns across 10 bases. V lost 4 bases and J lost 1; bases outside the gene matches: 8. CDR1 SGHNT and CDR2 YYREEE come from the germline V gene (reference sequence). This CDR3 has 16 amino acids. This CDR3 reads CASSLLGLAKSYEQYF. CDR3 DNA: TGTGCCAGCAGCCTCTTGGGACTAGCGAAATCCTACGAGCAGTACTTC.

V gene TRBV6-5 combines with J gene TRBJ1-5; D may be TRBD1 (6 bases). Germline loops: CDR1 MNHEY, CDR2 SVGAGI. The V end lost 5 bases, the J end lost 0 bases, and 8 bases lay between the germline ends. The CDR3 has 14 residues. For the CDR3, the DNA is TGTGCCAGCAGTAAACAGGGTAGCAATCAGCCCCAGCATTTT. Protein sequence: CASSKQGSNQPQHF.

The genes are TRBV18 and TRBJ2-7, with D perhaps TRBD1 (5 bases). The CDR3 length is 11 residues. Germline V gene lookup returns CDR1 KGHSH and CDR2 LQKENI. V was pared by 5 bases and J by 3 bases, with 5 bases between. The DNA of the CDR3 is TGTGCCAGCTCAACAGGCTACGAGCAGTACTTC. It is translated as CASSTGYEQYF.

V usage is TRBV27 and J usage is TRBJ2-1; D might be TRBD2 (6 bases). The CDR3 has 14 residues. The V and J ends lost 8 bases and 3 bases respectively, with 14 bases between them. From germline, CDR1 is MNHEY and CDR2 SMNVEV (reference sequence). CDR3 region: CASRRASLYNEQFF. The CDR3 DNA sequence: TGTGCCAGCCGGAGGGCCAGTCTCTACAATGAGCAGTTCTTC.

This clone was counted a few times. In DNA form, the CDR3 reads TGTGCCAGCAGTTTAGCAGCAGGTGAAAAACTGTTTTTT. As protein: CASSLAAGEKLFF. This sequence joins TRBV12-3 or TRBV12-4 and TRBJ1-4; no clear D. CDR3 length: 13 residues. V dropped 0 bases and J dropped 7 bases, with 6 bases sitting between them.

This clone was seen a few times. The V call is TRBV6-2 or TRBV6-3, the J call TRBJ2-7, with D tentatively TRBD1 (5 bases). The length of the CDR3 is 14 residues. Germline V lookup: CDR1 MNHEY, CDR2 SVGEGT. Trimming shortened V by 1 base and J by 5 bases, and 12 bases separated the two germline ends. In DNA, the CDR3 is TGTGCCAGCAGTTACTTGGCAGGGCTTGACGAGCAGTACTTC. Translating it yields CASSYLAGLDEQYF.

This chain links TRBV5-1 with TRBJ2-5; possible D gene TRBD1, 5 bases. Trimming removed 4 bases at V and 4 bases at J, with 8 bases between. Germline assignment: CDR1 SGHRS and CDR2 YFSETQ. This CDR3 has 12 amino acids. The DNA of the CDR3 is TGCGCCAGCAGCATAGGGGTAGAGACCCAGTACTTC. It specifies CASSIGVETQYF.

This chain links TRBV27 with TRBJ2-5; D remains unclear. Germline V gene lookup returns CDR1 MNHEY and CDR2 SMNVEV (reference sequence). The CDR3 is 14 amino acids. Trimming stripped 5 bases from V and 0 bases from J, with 10 bases between. CDR3 loop: CASSPLTNQETQYF. CDR3 DNA sequence: TGTGCCAGCAGTCCCCTGACAAACCAAGAGACCCAGTACTTC.

The CDR3 region is CASTPRGSSNEQFF. CDR3 sequence (DNA): TGTGCCAGTACCCCCCGGGGTAGCAGCAATGAGCAGTTCTTC. The chain employs TRBV19 and TRBJ2-1; D might be TRBD2 (5 bases). Per germline, CDR1 LNHDA and CDR2 SQIVND (reference sequence). The ends were cut back, 7 bases at V and 6 bases at J, with 16 bases in the middle. CDR3 length equals 14 residues.

The sample holds a few counts of this clone. V gene TRBV7-9 combines with J gene TRBJ2-2, with 9 bases lining up with TRBD1. V lost 3 bases and J lost 4; bases outside the gene matches: 9. This CDR3 spans 17 amino acids. The V gene's germline CDR1 is SEHNR and CDR2 FQNEAQ (reference sequence). This CDR3 reads CASSLAQGARTTGELFF. The CDR3 coding sequence is TGTGCCAGCAGCTTGGCACAGGGGGCGCGAACCACCGGGGAGCTGTTTTTT.

This clone was picked up a small number of times. J is TRBJ2-1 and V is TRBV19, with TRBD1 as a possible D gene (7 bases). CDR3 size: 14 residues. Germline assignment: CDR1 LNHDA and CDR2 SQIVND (reference sequence). The V end was cut by 4 bases, the J end by 8 bases, with 15 bases between. The CDR3, as DNA: TGTGCCAGTAGTAGGGGGGACAGCCGGCATGAGCAGTTCTTC. It encodes CASSRGDSRHEQFF.

DNA of the CDR3: TGTGCCAGTAGTCTACGGGGGGCCCCAATTAACTATGGCTACACCTTC. Translating gives CASSLRGAPINYGYTF. The V call is TRBV19, the J call TRBJ1-2; possible D gene TRBD1, 6 bases. V was shortened by 5 bases and J by 1 base, with 17 bases between the two germline ends. Germline V CDR1 and CDR2: LNHDA, SQIVND (reference sequence). This CDR3 contains 16 residues.

This chain links TRBV28 with TRBJ1-4; D not certain. The V end lost 5 bases, the J end lost 2 bases, and 12 bases lay between the germline ends. CDR1 and CDR2 (germline): MDHEN, SYDVKM. The CDR3 is 15 residues long. This chain's CDR3 is CASSVPGNTNEKLFF. In nucleotides, the CDR3 is TGTGCCAGCAGTGTTCCGGGGAATACTAATGAAAAACTGTTTTTT.

The chain employs TRBV2 and TRBJ2-5, with 9 bases lining up with TRBD1. This CDR3 is 16 amino acids long. The germline gives CDR1 SNHLY, CDR2 FYNNEI. With 8 bases clipped from V and 2 bases from J, the junction kept 12 bases outside the gene matches. In DNA, the CDR3 is TGTGCCAGCCGTACCGGGACAGGGAGAGGACAAGAGACCCAGTACTTC. Translating it yields CASRTGTGRGQETQYF.

The V call is TRBV2, the J call TRBJ1-3; D is perhaps TRBD1 (5 bases). Between the trimmed V and J ends, which lost 2 bases and 0 bases, there was a span of 11 bases. The CDR3 extends over 16 amino acids. Germline values: CDR1 SNHLY, CDR2 FYNNEI. As DNA, the CDR3 is TGTGCCAGCAGTGAATACGGCCAGGGCTCTGGAAACACCATATATTTT. Its protein is CASSEYGQGSGNTIYF.

The sample holds a few counts of this clone. The chain has TRBV19 and TRBJ2-1; 7 nucleotides line up with TRBD2. The CDR3 spans 17 residues. CDR1 and CDR2 (germline): LNHDA, SQIVND (reference sequence). Trimming took 0 bases from V and 2 from J; bases not matched to a gene: 7. CDR3 nucleotides: TGTGCCAGTAGTATAGATGCGGCTAGCGGACCCTACAATGAGCAGTTCTTC. This codes for CASSIDAASGPYNEQFF.

This chain links TRBV6-5 with TRBJ2-7; maybe TRBD2 (5 bases). The CDR3 runs 14 residues. From germline, CDR1 is MNHEY and CDR2 SVGAGI. V was shortened by 1 base and J by 4 bases, with 11 bases between the two germline ends. CDR3 region: CASSYFPRRYEQYF. DNA of the CDR3: TGTGCCAGCAGTTACTTCCCCAGGAGGTACGAGCAGTACTTC.

The gene calls are TRBV3-1 (or the pseudogene TRBV3-2) and TRBJ1-6; weak D call: TRBD1 (5 bases). V was clipped by 2 bases and J by 10 bases, with 12 bases between them. Looked up from germline, CDR1 is LGHDT and CDR2 is YNNKEL (reference sequence). This CDR3 contains 14 residues. The CDR3 coding sequence is TGTGCCAGCAGCCAAAGGTGGGGCGGATCACCCCTCCACTTT. Its protein is CASSQRWGGSPLHF.

In its sample, this clone was seen a few times. This sequence joins TRBV4-1 and TRBJ2-3; weak D call: TRBD1 (5 bases). The V gene's germline CDR1 is MGHRA and CDR2 YSYEKL. The CDR3 consists of 17 residues. V was clipped by 0 bases and J by 0 bases, with 13 bases between them. The CDR3 nucleotides are TGCGCCAGCAGCCAAGATAGTAAGCAGGGTAGCACAGATACGCAGTATTTT. Translated, it gives CASSQDSKQGSTDTQYF.

Only one count was recorded for this clone. The genes are TRBV6-2 or TRBV6-3 and TRBJ2-3, with 9 bases fitting TRBD1. V dropped 6 bases and J dropped 1; count of bases not matched to a gene: 14. Germline CDR1 reads MNHEY; CDR2 reads SVGEGT. The CDR3 totals 18 residues. The CDR3 loop is CASSRPRTGARGTDTQYF. CDR3 nucleotides: TGTGCCAGCAGCCGACCGCGGACAGGGGCGAGAGGCACAGATACGCAGTATTTT.

The V call is TRBV19, the J call TRBJ2-2; D is unclear. V was trimmed by 5 bases and J by 7 bases, leaving 11 bases between them. CDR1 LNHDA and CDR2 SQIVND come from the germline V gene (reference sequence). This CDR3 has 13 residues. The CDR3 here is CASSPQVIGELFF. CDR3 DNA: TGTGCCAGTAGTCCGCAGGTGATCGGGGAGCTGTTTTTT.